Listed here are 26 T cell receptor beta chains from one sample, sequenced in a study of blood T cell repertoires in COVID-19. Sequencing was performed with immunoSEQ multiplex PCR; in TCRdb, only in-frame clones are kept and a portion is missing. The data hold 150,000 to 200,000 clones, with around nine tenths observed a single time. The sample consisted of peripheral blood. The receptors shown here come from a man aged 45-65 years with acute or convalescent COVID-19.

The chain combines TRBV10-3 with TRBJ1-1; no reliable D call. The CDR3 is 15 amino acids. Deletions cut 0 bases from V and 2 bases from J, with 10 bases between. Germline V CDR1 and CDR2: ENHRY, SYGVKD. DNA of the CDR3: TGTGCCATCAGTGAGTCGAGGACTGATAACACTGAAGCTTTCTTT. It specifies CAISESRTDNTEAFF.

The chain is built from TRBV5-6 and TRBJ1-2; TRBD1 matches 10 bases. This CDR3 is 14 amino acids long. With V trimmed by 2 bases and J by 7 bases, 5 bases remained unmatched. Germline CDR1 and CDR2: SGHDT and YYEEEE. The CDR3 loop reads CASSFGQGVAGYTF. CDR3 sequence (DNA): TGTGCCAGCAGCTTTGGACAGGGGGTAGCTGGCTACACCTTC.

The chain recombines TRBV10-3 with TRBJ2-7; the D gene is possibly TRBD2 (7 bases). CDR3 length: 14 amino acids. Per germline, CDR1 ENHRY and CDR2 SYGVKD. Trimming cost V 10 bases and J 3 bases, with 19 bases left between them. The CDR3 DNA reads TGTGCCAGCTGGGAGGGGGGGGCTTTCTACGAGCAGTACTTC. Translating gives CASWEGGAFYEQYF.

The rearrangement uses TRBV6-2 or TRBV6-3 and TRBJ2-5, with a weak D call TRBD2 (5 bases). V lost 4 bases, J lost 3 bases, and 12 bases lay in between. The CDR3 length is 14 residues. CDR1 MNHEY and CDR2 SVGEGT come from the germline V gene. This chain's CDR3 is CASSLASRKETQYF. For the CDR3, the DNA is TGTGCCAGCAGTTTAGCTAGCAGGAAAGAGACCCAGTACTTC.

This chain connects TRBV19 to TRBJ1-2; 8 bases map to TRBD1. The ends lost 5 bases at V and 12 bases at J; junction bases unmatched: 11. The CDR3 contains 13 residues. The V gene's germline CDR1 is LNHDA and CDR2 SQIVND (reference sequence). In DNA, the CDR3 is TGTGCCAGTAGTCAGGGGGCGGGCTATGCCCACACCTTC. This sequence encodes CASSQGAGYAHTF.

The chain is built from TRBV7-2 and TRBJ2-3, with 8 bases lining up with TRBD1. This CDR3 is 15 amino acids long. Per germline, CDR1 SGHTA and CDR2 FQGNSA. V dropped 5 bases and J dropped 4; count of bases not matched to a gene: 8. The CDR3 is CASSPSRQGSDTQYF. CDR3 in DNA: TGTGCCAGCAGCCCAAGTAGACAGGGGTCAGATACGCAGTATTTT.

This chain uses TRBV27 with TRBJ1-5; maybe TRBD1 (5 bases). Per the germline V gene, CDR1 is MNHEY and CDR2 is SMNVEV (reference sequence). Trimming cost V 3 bases and J 6 bases, with 21 bases left between them. The CDR3 has 17 amino acids. The CDR3 DNA reads as TGTGCCAGCAGTTTGGTGGGCAGGGACTATATCGGTCAGCCCCAGCATTTT. Translated, it gives CASSLVGRDYIGQPQHF.

This chain joins TRBV6-5 and TRBJ1-2; D gene ambiguous. Trimming took off 8 bases at V and 1 base at J, with 14 bases between the two ends. Germline CDR1 reads MNHEY; CDR2 reads SVGAGI. This CDR3 is 14 amino acids long. CDR3 amino acids: CASAQNRGNYGYTF. Written as DNA, the CDR3 is TGTGCCAGCGCACAGAATCGGGGTAACTATGGCTACACCTTC.

The chain has TRBV19 and TRBJ1-4; weak D call: TRBD1 (6 bases). CDR1 is LNHDA and CDR2 is SQIVND in the germline V gene (reference sequence). The CDR3 loop spans 14 amino acids. The germline V and J ends were trimmed by 4 bases and 7 bases, with 13 bases remaining between them. In DNA form, the CDR3 reads TGTGCCAGTAGTAGTGCGGGGGCCTTTGAAAAACTGTTTTTT. It translates to CASSSAGAFEKLFF. Combining the CDR3 with reference TRBV19 and TRBJ1-4 gives the whole variable domain DGGITQSPKYLFRKEGQNVTLSCEQNLNHDAMYWYRQDPGQGLRLIYYSQIVNDFQKGDIAEGYSVSREKKESFPLTVTSAQKNPTAFYLCASSSAGAFEKLFFGSGTQLSVL.

The chain joins TRBV19 to TRBJ1-1; weak D call: TRBD1 (6 bases). V was cut by 5 bases and J by 0 bases, with 13 bases left in between. The germline gives CDR1 LNHDA, CDR2 SQIVND (reference sequence). The CDR3 contains 15 residues. The CDR3 loop reads CASSPPGHLNTEAFF. CDR3 nucleotide sequence: TGTGCCAGTAGTCCCCCGGGACACCTGAACACTGAAGCTTTCTTT.

This chain uses TRBV5-5 with TRBJ2-7, with TRBD1 matching 8 bases. Near its end, the DNA agrees better with TRBJ2-5, so the J call may be wrong. Germline V gene data show CDR1 as SGHKS and CDR2 as YYEKEE (reference sequence). There are 15 residues in the CDR3. The CDR3 sequence: CASSLTGGSQETQYF. The CDR3 DNA sequence: TGTGCCAGCAGCTTGACAGGGGGAAGCCAAGAGACCCAGTACTTC.

The chain is built from TRBV29-1 and TRBJ2-3; TRBD1 aligns across 11 bases. The V segment lost 5 bases and the J segment 4 bases; nucleotides outside the gene matches: 5. This CDR3 comprises 14 residues. CDR1 SQVTM and CDR2 ANQGSEA come from the germline V gene. In DNA, the CDR3 is TGCAGCGTTTCTTGGACAGGGGGCGCAGATACGCAGTATTTT. Its translation is CSVSWTGGADTQYF.

This chain links TRBV6-5 with TRBJ2-1; TRBD2 aligns across 13 bases. Germline assignment: CDR1 MNHEY and CDR2 SVGAGI. V lost 6 bases and J lost 9; bases outside the gene matches: 5. The CDR3 runs 14 residues. The CDR3 is CASRGTSGIPEQFF. As DNA, the CDR3 is TGTGCCAGCAGGGGGACTAGCGGGATCCCTGAGCAGTTCTTC.

The chain uses TRBV19 and TRBJ2-2; 7 positions agree with TRBD1. V dropped 7 bases and J dropped 2; count of bases not matched to a gene: 4. Germline CDR1 is LNHDA and CDR2 is SQIVND (reference sequence). The CDR3 contains 14 residues. The CDR3 is CASTDRPNTGELFF. The CDR3 bases are TGTGCCAGTACGGACAGGCCTAACACCGGGGAGCTGTTTTTT.

This rearrangement joins TRBV7-3 to TRBJ2-1; 7 nucleotides line up with TRBD2. CDR3 size: 14 residues. Germline loops: CDR1 SGHTA, CDR2 FQGTGA. The V and J ends lost 5 bases and 4 bases, in that order; junction bases with no gene match: 5. In DNA, the CDR3 is TGTGCCAGCAGCCCCGGGGGGAGGTACAATGAGCAGTTCTTC. Residues: CASSPGGRYNEQFF.

The gene calls are TRBV29-1 and TRBJ2-3; 7 nucleotides agree with TRBD2. This CDR3 is 17 amino acids long. Germline V gives CDR1 SQVTM, CDR2 ANQGSEA. V gave up 2 bases and J gave up 2 bases; unmatched junction bases: 13. CDR3 coding DNA: TGCAGCGTTGAACCTACGTTTGGCGGGGGAAACACAGATACGCAGTATTTT. As protein: CSVEPTFGGGNTDTQYF.

The chain carries TRBV11-2 and TRBJ1-2; unclear D gene. Germline loops: CDR1 SGHAT, CDR2 FQNNGV. V was shortened by 0 bases and J by 3 bases, with 11 bases between the two germline ends. The CDR3 spans 15 residues. The CDR3 is CASSLDRGLDYGYTF. The CDR3 DNA reads TGTGCCAGCAGCTTAGATCGAGGTCTTGACTATGGCTACACCTTC.

The V gene is TRBV24-1, the J gene TRBJ2-1; 10 bases line up with TRBD2. V was clipped by 5 bases and J by 4 bases; unmatched bases: 16. The germline V gene has CDR1 KGHDR and CDR2 SFDVKD. The CDR3 has 19 residues. In DNA form, the CDR3 reads TGTGCCACCAGTGGGTGGGGCACCCCCGGGACTAGCGATTACAATGAGCAGTTCTTC. Translation: CATSGWGTPGTSDYNEQFF.

The chain recombines TRBV7-9 with TRBJ2-5; 10 bases agree with TRBD2. The CDR3 runs 15 residues. The V segment lost 5 bases and the J segment 1 base; nucleotides outside the gene matches: 4. The V gene's germline CDR1 is SEHNR and CDR2 FQNEAQ (reference sequence). CDR3 region: CASSPGLAVQETQYF. The CDR3 coding sequence is TGTGCCAGCAGCCCCGGACTAGCGGTCCAAGAGACCCAGTACTTC.

The chain joins TRBV4-2 to TRBJ2-5, with 13 bases aligning to TRBD2. The CDR3 spans 15 residues. Germline V CDR1 and CDR2: LGHNA, YNFKEQ. V dropped 2 bases and J dropped 7; count of bases not matched to a gene: 4. The CDR3: CASSQRTSGGMTQYF. As DNA, the CDR3 is TGTGCCAGCAGCCAACGGACTAGCGGGGGAATGACCCAGTACTTC.

The chain joins TRBV5-1 to TRBJ2-5; TRBD1 agrees at 11 bases. Germline assignment: CDR1 SGHRS and CDR2 YFSETQ. This CDR3 is built from 16 residues. V shed 4 bases, J shed 1 base, and the junction held 6 bases outside the gene matches. CDR3 coding DNA: TGCGCCAGCAGCCCCGGGACAGGGGGACCCCAAGAGACCCAGTACTTC. It translates to CASSPGTGGPQETQYF.

This chain connects TRBV19 to TRBJ2-1; 9 positions agree with TRBD2. This CDR3 is 16 amino acids long. The V gene end was trimmed by 4 bases and the J gene end by 10 bases; junction bases not matched to a gene: 14. The germline gives CDR1 LNHDA, CDR2 SQIVND (reference sequence). CDR3 DNA: TGTGCCAGTAGTAGAAGGGTTGGAGCGGGAGGAGGGGAGCAGTTCTTC. Protein: CASSRRVGAGGGEQFF. The full variable domain, completed using reference TRBV19 and TRBJ2-1, is DGGITQSPKYLFRKEGQNVTLSCEQNLNHDAMYWYRQDPGQGLRLIYYSQIVNDFQKGDIAEGYSVSREKKESFPLTVTSAQKNPTAFYLCASSRRVGAGGGEQFFGPGTRLTVL.

As for this clone: One end of the junction varies from germline; a read error may be responsible. The chain has TRBV13 and TRBJ2-3; possibly TRBD1 for D (5 bases). CDR3 length: 14 amino acids. Germline V gives CDR1 PRHDT, CDR2 FYEKMQ (reference sequence). The CDR3 DNA follows: TGTGCCAGCAGCTTAGGGGGGCCGGGCCCCAAGTTGGATTTT. As protein: CASSLGGPGPKLDF.

CDR3 coding DNA: TGTGCCAGTAGTGCGCGGACCAGGGAAAACATTCAGTACTTC. It is translated as CASSARTRENIQYF. The V gene is TRBV19, the J gene TRBJ2-4, with D tentatively TRBD1 (5 bases). Germline CDR1 is LNHDA and CDR2 is SQIVND (reference sequence). V gave up 5 bases and J gave up 5 bases, with 13 bases separating them. CDR3 length: 14 residues.

This clone has just one count. The V call is TRBV4-2, the J call TRBJ2-3, with a weak D call TRBD2 (6 bases). The CDR3 length is 15 residues. The V and J ends lost 0 bases and 3 bases respectively, with 10 bases between them. Germline V gene data show CDR1 as LGHNA and CDR2 as YNFKEQ. CDR3 region: CASSQDRRETDTQYF. CDR3 in DNA: TGTGCCAGCAGCCAAGATCGGAGGGAAACAGATACGCAGTATTTT.

V is TRBV9 and J is TRBJ2-7, with 9 bases that match TRBD1. The V and J ends lost 1 base and 4 bases, in that order; junction bases with no gene match: 6. The germline gives CDR1 SGDLS, CDR2 YYNGEE. The CDR3 spans 15 residues. The CDR3 DNA follows: TGTGCCAGCAGCGTAACAGGGACAGGGCCTTACGAGCAGTACTTC. Translation: CASSVTGTGPYEQYF.